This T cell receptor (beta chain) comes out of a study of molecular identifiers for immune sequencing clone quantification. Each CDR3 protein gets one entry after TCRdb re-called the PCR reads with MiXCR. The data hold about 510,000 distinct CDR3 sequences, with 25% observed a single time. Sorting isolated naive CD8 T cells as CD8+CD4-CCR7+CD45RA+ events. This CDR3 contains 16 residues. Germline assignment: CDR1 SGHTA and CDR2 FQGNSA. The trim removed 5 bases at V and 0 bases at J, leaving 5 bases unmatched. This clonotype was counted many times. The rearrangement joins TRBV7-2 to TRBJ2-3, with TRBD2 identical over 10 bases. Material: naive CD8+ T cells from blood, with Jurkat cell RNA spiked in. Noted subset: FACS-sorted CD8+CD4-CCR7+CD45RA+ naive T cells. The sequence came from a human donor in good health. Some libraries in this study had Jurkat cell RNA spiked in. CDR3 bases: TGTGCCAGCAGCGTCCTAGCGGGAGAGAGCACAGATACGCAGTATTTT. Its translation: CASSVLAGESTDTQYF.